This T cell receptor beta chain is drawn from a study of blood T cell repertoires in COVID-19. At the level of the study: Material from acute and convalescent COVID-19 was sourced from the United States, Italy and Spain. Sample material is recorded as cDNA or gDNA derived from T cells, B-cell-depleted T cells, or PBMCs.

V was pared by 10 bases and J by 1 base, with 16 bases between. The CDR3 loop spans 14 amino acids. The germline V gene has CDR1 LNHDA and CDR2 SQIVND (reference sequence). As processed by the authors: For nucleated cells, counts were estimated from reference gene primer amplification. Clones were sequenced by immunoSEQ multiplex PCR, and TCRdb holds only the in-frame ones, with some missing. From that table come the V and J calls and clone size; the DNA was used to work out D and trimming. The sample has about 250,000 clones; around 88% are singletons. One Seattle source followed patients from active infection through their disease course.

The chain is built from TRBV19 and TRBJ1-1, with D hard to call. The source of this sequence is a woman older than 75 with COVID-19, enrolled during active disease. Sequenced material: peripheral blood. The CDR3 region has the DNA TGTGCCACTCGCCCCCCAGGATGGAACACTGAAGCTTTCTTT. It codes for CATRPPGWNTEAFF.